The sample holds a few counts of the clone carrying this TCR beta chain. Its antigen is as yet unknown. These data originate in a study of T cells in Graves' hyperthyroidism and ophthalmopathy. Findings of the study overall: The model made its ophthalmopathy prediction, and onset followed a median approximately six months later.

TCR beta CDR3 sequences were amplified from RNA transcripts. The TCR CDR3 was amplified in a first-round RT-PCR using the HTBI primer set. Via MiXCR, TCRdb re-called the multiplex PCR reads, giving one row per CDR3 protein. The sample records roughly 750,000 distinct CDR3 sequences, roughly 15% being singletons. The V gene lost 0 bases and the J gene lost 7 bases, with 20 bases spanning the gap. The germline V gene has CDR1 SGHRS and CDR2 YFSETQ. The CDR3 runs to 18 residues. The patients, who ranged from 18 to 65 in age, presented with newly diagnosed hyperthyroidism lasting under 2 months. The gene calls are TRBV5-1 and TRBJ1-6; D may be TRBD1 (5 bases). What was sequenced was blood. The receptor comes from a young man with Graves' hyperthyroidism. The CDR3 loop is CASSLDSRGPGRNSPLHF. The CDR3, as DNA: TGCGCCAGCAGCTTGGATTCGAGGGGACCCGGGAGGAATTCACCCCTCCACTTT.